A single sample gave rise to the 18 T cell receptor beta chains below, sequenced in a study of T cells in Graves' hyperthyroidism and ophthalmopathy (dated by TCRdb to between 2017 and 2020). Library generation was performed with multiplex PCR. Reads for this sample came from an Illumina HiSeq 2000. The TCR beta CDR3 regions were amplified from the RNA transcripts. The TCR CDR3 was subjected to a first round of RT-PCR using the HTBI primer set and the Qiagen OneStep RT-PCR kit. TCRdb reprocessing: public reads trimmed at Q25 with fastp, clones called with MiXCR, in-frame beta chains kept. Rows are unified per CDR3 protein, each entry keeping the most common DNA and genes. In all, the sample holds about 350,000 distinct CDR3 sequences, and approximately 15% of those were seen once. Around 24% of the sample is taken by the ten largest. Sequenced: blood. These receptors came from a woman in her 30s with Graves' hyperthyroidism.

This clonotype was observed many times. This chain uses TRBV6-1 with TRBJ2-7, with 15 bases lining up with TRBD2. This CDR3 region has 20 residues. V shed 5 bases, J shed 1 base, and the junction held 15 bases outside the gene matches. Germline assignment: CDR1 MNHNS and CDR2 SASEGT. The CDR3 region is CASSHGRSGLAGGRSYEQYF. The CDR3 DNA reads as TGTGCCAGCAGTCACGGTCGGTCAGGACTAGCGGGAGGGCGGTCCTACGAGCAGTACTTC.

This clonotype was observed many times. The DNA of the CDR3 is TGCGCCAGCAGCCTCAATCCAGGGGAACAGTACTTC. It codes for CASSLNPGEQYF. The chain employs TRBV5-1 and TRBJ2-7; a weak D match, TRBD1 (6 bases). Looked up from germline, CDR1 is SGHRS and CDR2 is YFSETQ. There are 12 residues in the CDR3. V lost 4 bases and J 10 bases, leaving 15 bases between the germline ends.

The chain couples TRBV7-9 to TRBJ2-1; 8 bases agree with TRBD2. The CDR3 is 16 residues long. V lost 5 bases and J lost 5; bases outside the gene matches: 11. CDR1 SEHNR and CDR2 FQNEAQ come from the germline V gene (reference sequence). The CDR3 coding sequence is TGTGCCAGCAGCGCACCTAGCGGGTCGTCCCACAATGAGCAGTTCTTC. This gives the protein CASSAPSGSSHNEQFF.

This clonotype was counted ten times or more. The CDR3 DNA follows: TGCAGTGCCGAGTCGGGGGCCGGGGAGCTGTTTTTT. It is translated as CSAESGAGELFF. The chain links TRBV20-1 to TRBJ2-2; tentative D call: TRBD2 (6 bases). Trimming removed 6 bases at V and 6 bases at J, with 11 bases between. This CDR3 has 12 residues. Germline CDR1 is DFQATT and CDR2 is SNEGSKA (reference sequence).

This clonotype has ten or more counts. The chain links TRBV6-6 to TRBJ1-6; D unclear. V lost 0 bases, J lost 9 bases, and 15 bases lay in between. This CDR3 is built from 16 residues. CDR1 and CDR2 from the germline V gene are MNHNY and SVGAGI (reference sequence). CDR3 coding DNA: TGTGCCAGCAGTTACTCGACAATGGTCGAGGCTTCACCCCTCCACTTT. Translation: CASSYSTMVEASPLHF.

J is TRBJ1-4 and V is TRBV6-1; 8 bases fit TRBD1. The germline CDR1 and CDR2 sequences are MNHNS and SASEGT. The CDR3 contains 13 residues. V was pared by 6 bases and J by 8 bases, with 5 bases of the junction left unmatched. This CDR3 reads CASRDRVAEKLFF. The CDR3 DNA reads as TGTGCCAGCAGGGACAGGGTGGCCGAAAAACTGTTTTTT.

This chain joins TRBV6-2 or TRBV6-3 and TRBJ2-3; TRBD1 agrees at 7 bases. J lost 4 bases, V lost 5 bases, and 6 bases had no gene match. The length of the CDR3 is 14 residues. Germline lookup yields CDR1 MNHEY and CDR2 SVGEGT. The CDR3 region is CASSVRDRSDTQYF. The CDR3 coding sequence is TGTGCCAGCAGTGTCCGGGACAGATCAGATACGCAGTATTTT.

Ten or more counts support this clonotype. The chain recombines TRBV5-1 with TRBJ1-5; D gene unclear. The germline CDR1 and CDR2 sequences are SGHRS and YFSETQ. V lost 5 bases to trimming and J lost 4 bases, with 10 bases between them. The CDR3 extends over 13 amino acids. CDR3 sequence (DNA): TGCGCCAGCAGAGTCGATTCAAATCAGCCCCAGCATTTT. It translates to CASRVDSNQPQHF.

This clonotype was seen repeatedly, ten times or more. The genes are TRBV27 and TRBJ2-5, with 7 bases identical to TRBD2. V lost 3 bases, J lost 0 bases, and 7 bases stayed unmatched. The CDR3 totals 16 residues. Germline V gene data show CDR1 as MNHEY and CDR2 as SMNVEV (reference sequence). The chain's CDR3 is CASSFYRAGHQETQYF. Here the CDR3 DNA reads TGTGCCAGCAGTTTTTATCGAGCGGGGCACCAAGAGACCCAGTACTTC.

In this sample, this clonotype turned up many times. The chain has TRBV5-1 and TRBJ1-1; 7 nucleotides agree with TRBD1. The length of the CDR3 is 14 residues. The V gene's germline CDR1 is SGHRS and CDR2 YFSETQ. V shed 7 bases, J shed 0 bases, and the junction held 6 bases outside the gene matches. The CDR3 bases are TGCGCCAGCCGCTCGGGACAGTTGAACACTGAAGCTTTCTTT. This translates into CASRSGQLNTEAFF.

This clonotype has more than one count but fewer than ten. The chain couples TRBV29-1 to TRBJ2-3, with D possibly being TRBD2 (5 bases). Germline V gene data show CDR1 as SQVTM and CDR2 as ANQGSEA. CDR3 length: 14 amino acids. The V gene lost 5 bases and the J gene lost 9 bases, with 21 bases spanning the gap. Here the CDR3 DNA reads TGCAGCGTTCGCCGCCGGCCCCGGGATGTGACGCAGTATTTT. Its translation is CSVRRRPRDVTQYF.

This clonotype was picked up many times. The V call is TRBV7-8, the J call TRBJ2-3, with D maybe TRBD2 (6 bases). CDR1 is SGHVS and CDR2 is FQNEAQ in the germline V gene. V was clipped by 4 bases and J by 0 bases, with 8 bases between them. CDR3 length equals 14 residues. The chain's CDR3 is CASSSDYSTDTQYF. The CDR3 DNA reads TGTGCCAGCAGCTCGGACTACAGCACAGATACGCAGTATTTT.

As regards this clonotype: One base away lies a much larger clone, so this may be a sequencing read error. This rearrangement joins TRBV3-1 to TRBJ1-5; D unclear. Between the trimmed V and J ends, which lost 0 bases and 8 bases, there was a span of 8 bases. This CDR3 contains 13 residues. Germline CDR1 and CDR2: LGHDT and YNNKEL (reference sequence). Here the CDR3 DNA reads TGTGCCAGCAGCCAAGATCGCAGCGAGCCCCAGCATTTT. Translating gives CASSQDRSEPQHF.

This clonotype was found many times. V usage is TRBV27 and J usage is TRBJ1-5; D may be TRBD1 (6 bases). The CDR3 is 12 amino acids. Germline CDR1 reads MNHEY; CDR2 reads SMNVEV (reference sequence). Trimming left V 7 bases short and J 5 bases short, with 9 bases between. This chain's CDR3 is CASKQGYQPQHF. The CDR3 coding sequence is TGTGCCAGCAAACAGGGATATCAGCCCCAGCATTTT.

The chain has TRBV28 and TRBJ2-5; TRBD2 agrees at 8 bases. CDR1 and CDR2 from the germline V gene are MDHEN and SYDVKM. The CDR3 covers 15 residues. With 6 bases clipped from V and 1 base from J, the junction kept 7 bases outside the gene matches. DNA of the CDR3: TGTGCCAGCAGGATAAACAGCGGGGGCCAAGAGACCCAGTACTTC. It yields the protein CASRINSGGQETQYF.

The chain carries TRBV18 and TRBJ1-2; a possible D gene is TRBD1 (6 bases). Trimming shortened V by 3 bases and J by 4 bases, and 15 bases separated the two germline ends. CDR1 is KGHSH and CDR2 is LQKENI in the germline V gene. CDR3 length: 15 residues. CDR3 in DNA: TGTGCCAGCTCACCCTCAGGGGAATTTGTCTATGGCTACACCTTC. The encoded protein is CASSPSGEFVYGYTF. The full variable domain, rest sourced from reference TRBV18 and TRBJ1-2, is NAGVMQNPRHLVRRRGQEARLRCSPMKGHSHVYWYRQLPEEGLKFMVYLQKENIIDESGMPKERFSAEFPKEGPSILRIQQVVRGDSAAYFCASSPSGEFVYGYTFGSGTRLTVV.

This clonotype was picked up a small number of times. This chain links TRBV14 with TRBJ1-1; no clear D gene. V shed 2 bases and J shed 3 bases, with 10 bases lying between them. CDR1 is SGHDN and CDR2 is FVKESK in the germline V gene. The CDR3 sequence is 14 residues long. The CDR3 coding sequence is TGTGCCAGCAGCCAACGTCAGGAGGACACTGAAGCTTTCTTT. Translated: CASSQRQEDTEAFF.

This clonotype was seen at least ten times. This sequence joins TRBV28 and TRBJ2-7; D is perhaps TRBD2 (6 bases). The germline V gene has CDR1 MDHEN and CDR2 SYDVKM. The CDR3 has 15 residues. Trimming removed 1 base from V and 0 bases from J, with 10 bases in between. CDR3 sequence: CASSLLADGSYEQYF. For the CDR3, the DNA is TGTGCCAGCAGTTTATTAGCGGACGGCTCCTACGAGCAGTACTTC.